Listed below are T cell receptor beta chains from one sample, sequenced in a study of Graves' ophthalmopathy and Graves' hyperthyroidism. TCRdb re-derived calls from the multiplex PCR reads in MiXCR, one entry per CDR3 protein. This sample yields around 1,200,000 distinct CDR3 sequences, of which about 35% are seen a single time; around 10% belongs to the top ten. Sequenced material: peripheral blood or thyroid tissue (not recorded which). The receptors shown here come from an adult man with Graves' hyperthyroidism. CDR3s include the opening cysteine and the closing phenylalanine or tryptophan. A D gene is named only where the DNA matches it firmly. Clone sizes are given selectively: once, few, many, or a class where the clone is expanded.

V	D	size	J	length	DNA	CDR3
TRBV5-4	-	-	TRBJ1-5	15	TGTGCCAGCAGCACCTACGGGACCTCCAATCAGCCCCAGCATTTT	CASSTYGTSNQPQHF
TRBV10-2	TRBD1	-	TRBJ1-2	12	TGCGCCAGCGCGGGACAGGGCACCGGCTACACCTTC	CASAGQGTGYTF
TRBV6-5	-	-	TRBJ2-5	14	TGTGCCAGCAGTTACCTTGTAGGGGAAGAGACCCAGTACTTC	CASSYLVGEETQYF
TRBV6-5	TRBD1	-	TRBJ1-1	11	TGTGCCAGCAGGGCGACAGGGCTCGCTTTCTTT	CASRATGLAFF
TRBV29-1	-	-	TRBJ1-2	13	TGCAGCGTCGCTGACACCGGGGGAGGCGGCTACACCTTC	CSVADTGGGGYTF
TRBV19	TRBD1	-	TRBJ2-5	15	TGTGCCAGTAGTCCATCGGACAGGGCCCGGGAGACCCAGTACTTC	CASSPSDRARETQYF
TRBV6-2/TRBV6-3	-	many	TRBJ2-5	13	TGTGCCAGCAGTCGGGGACTGGTGGAGACCCAGTACTTC	CASSRGLVETQYF
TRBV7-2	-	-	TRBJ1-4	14	TGTGCCAGCAGCCCGGTCCGGATGAATGAAAAACTGTTTTTT	CASSPVRMNEKLFF
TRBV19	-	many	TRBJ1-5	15	TGTGCCAGTAGTGCAACGGACGGGGAGGATGCGCCCCAGCATTTT	CASSATDGEDAPQHF
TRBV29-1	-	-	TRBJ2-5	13	TGCAGCGTGGGGGAAGTAAGGCCGGAGACCCAGTACTTC	CSVGEVRPETQYF
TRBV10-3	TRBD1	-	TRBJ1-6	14	TGTGCCATCAGTGCCCCAGGGGGCAGTTCACCCCTCCACTTT	CAISAPGGSSPLHF
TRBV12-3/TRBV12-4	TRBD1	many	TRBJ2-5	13	TGTGCCAGCATGAGGACAGGGGGTGAGACCCAGTACTTC	CASMRTGGETQYF
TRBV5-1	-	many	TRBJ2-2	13	TGCGCCAGCAGCTTGGAAGGTGCCGGGGAGCTGTTTTTT	CASSLEGAGELFF
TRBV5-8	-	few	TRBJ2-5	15	TGTGCCAGCAGCCCCCAAGGACGGAAGCAAGAGACCCAGTACTTC	CASSPQGRKQETQYF
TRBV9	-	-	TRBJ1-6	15	TGTGCCAGCAGCCAAGGGGTGAGGGTCAATTCACCCCTCCACTTT	CASSQGVRVNSPLHF
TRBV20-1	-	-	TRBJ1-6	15	TGCAGTGCTAGTCCTAGCGGGGGGGATAATTCACCCCTCCACTTT	CSASPSGGDNSPLHF
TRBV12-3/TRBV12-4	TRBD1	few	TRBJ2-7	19	TGTGCCAGCAGCTTGTCGGCCGGGACAGGGGGTTGGAGCTCCTACGAGCAGTACTTC	CASSLSAGTGGWSSYEQYF
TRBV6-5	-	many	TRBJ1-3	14	TGTGCCAGCAGTTACTCGGGACAAGGAAACACCATATATTTT	CASSYSGQGNTIYF
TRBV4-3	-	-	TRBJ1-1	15	TGCGCCAGCAGCCAGGTCTTGGGGGGGAACACTGAAGCTTTCTTT	CASSQVLGGNTEAFF
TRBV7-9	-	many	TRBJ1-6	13	TGTGCCAGCAGCTTAGTCGCGAATTCACCCCTCCACTTT	CASSLVANSPLHF
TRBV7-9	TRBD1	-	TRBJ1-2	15	TGTGCCAGCAGTGCCATGGGACAGGGAAACGGAGGCTACACCTTC	CASSAMGQGNGGYTF
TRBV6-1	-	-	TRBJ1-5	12	TGTGCCAGCACTGTTTTTAGTCAGCCCCAGCATTTT	CASTVFSQPQHF
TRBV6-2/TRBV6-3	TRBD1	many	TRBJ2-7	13	TGTGCCAGCAGTCAGGGGGAGACCTACGAGCAGTACTTC	CASSQGETYEQYF
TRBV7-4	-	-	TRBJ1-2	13	TGTGCCAGCAGTATACTAGCGGGAGTCGGCTACACCTTC	CASSILAGVGYTF
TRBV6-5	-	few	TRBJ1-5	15	TGTGCCAGCAGTTATACAGAGTTGGCGAATCAGCCCCAGCATTTT	CASSYTELANQPQHF
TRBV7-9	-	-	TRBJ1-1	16	TGTGCCAGCAGCGAGAAGCGCTGGACGGAGAACACTGAAGCTTTCTTT	CASSEKRWTENTEAFF
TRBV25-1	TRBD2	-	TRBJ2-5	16	TGTGCCAGCAGTTCGGTAGTAGCGGGGGGTTTGGAGACCCAGTACTTC	CASSSVVAGGLETQYF
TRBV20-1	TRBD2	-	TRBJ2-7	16	TGCAGTGCTTTCGATCCTAGGACTAGCGTCTCCTACGAGCAGTACTTC	CSAFDPRTSVSYEQYF
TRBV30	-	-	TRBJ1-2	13	TGTGCCTGGAGTGCGGGGGCTACCTATGGCTACACCTTC	CAWSAGATYGYTF
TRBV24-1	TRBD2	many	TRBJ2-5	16	TGTGCCACCAGTGAAGGACTAGCGGGGGTTCAAGAGACCCAGTACTTC	CATSEGLAGVQETQYF
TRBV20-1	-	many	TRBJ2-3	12	TGCAGTGCTAGAGAGCTGGGTGATACGCAGTATTTT	CSARELGDTQYF
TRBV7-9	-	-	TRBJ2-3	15	TGTGCCAGCAGCTCCTCTAGCGCAAGCACAGATACGCAGTATTTT	CASSSSSASTDTQYF
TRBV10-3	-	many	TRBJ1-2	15	TGTGCCATCACCGAGGGGCTTATTAAGAACTATGGCTACACCTTC	CAITEGLIKNYGYTF
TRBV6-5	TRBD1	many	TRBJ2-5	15	TGTGCCAGCAGTTACTCGGGGACAGCTGGAGAGACCCAGTACTTC	CASSYSGTAGETQYF
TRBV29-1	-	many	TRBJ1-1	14	TGCAGCGTTGATCTCGCAGGTATGAACACTGAAGCTTTCTTT	CSVDLAGMNTEAFF
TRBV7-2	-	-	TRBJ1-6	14	TGTGCCAGCAGCGACCGACAGTATAATTCACCCCTCCACTTT	CASSDRQYNSPLHF
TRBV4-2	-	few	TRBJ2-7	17	TGTGCCAGCAGCCAAGTTTCTTCCCGAGCGAACCTGTACGAGCAGTACTTC	CASSQVSSRANLYEQYF